Sequencing of this TCR beta chain was carried out in a study of CXCR3-negative and CXCR3-positive naive CD8 T cells. This CDR3 spans 14 amino acids. Germline assignment: CDR1 DFQATT and CDR2 SNEGSKA (reference sequence). The authors prepared UMI-labeled TRB cDNA libraries by 5' RACE. TCRdb derives one entry per CDR3 protein from the 5' RACE reads, leaving out DNA. The sample data list 90,000 to 95,000 distinct CDR3 sequences. V and J are TRBV20-1 and TRBJ2-5. This clonotype originated in a human donor in good health. Some clones in this sample may be carry-over from other donors' samples. The material sequenced was naive CXCR3- CD8+ T cells from blood. Stated subset: CD45RO-CCR7+CD27+CD95- naive CD8+ T cells lacking CXCR3 (TNR3-). CDR3 residues: CSARVWEMKETQYF.